This T cell receptor (beta chain) was sequenced in a study of T cell responses to AZD1222 COVID-19 vaccine. Assay used: immunoSEQ multiplex PCR; TCRdb lists only in-frame clones, some missing. There are around 78,000 clones in the sample; about nine tenths occur only once, and 24% lies in the top ten. The CDR3 extends over 17 amino acids. This clonotype originated in an adult in good health. The chain is built from TRBV21-1 and TRBJ2-7; the D call of TRBD2 is as the table states it, not checked on the DNA. TRBV21-1 is listed as a pseudogene. Sequences were derived from peripheral blood, sampled on day 0 of AZD1222 vaccination. The CDR3 region is CASSTLGLAGGPGEQYF. The CDR3 nucleotides read TGTGCCAGCAGCACGTTGGGACTAGCGGGAGGGCCGGGTGAGCAGTACTTC.